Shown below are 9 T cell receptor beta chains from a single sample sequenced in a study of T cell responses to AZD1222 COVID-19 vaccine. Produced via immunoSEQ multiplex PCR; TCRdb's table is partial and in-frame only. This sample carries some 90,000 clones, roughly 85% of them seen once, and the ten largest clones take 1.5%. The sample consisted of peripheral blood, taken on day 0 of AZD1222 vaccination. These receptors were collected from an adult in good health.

The CDR3 coding sequence is TGTGCCAGCAGCCCTCCCTCCTATAATTCACCCCTCCACTTT. Translating gives CASSPPSYNSPLHF. The chain links TRBV2 to TRBJ1-6, with D unclear. V shed 6 bases and J shed 0 bases, with 6 bases lying between them. CDR1 is SNHLY, CDR2 FYNNEI, per germline. The CDR3 loop spans 14 amino acids.

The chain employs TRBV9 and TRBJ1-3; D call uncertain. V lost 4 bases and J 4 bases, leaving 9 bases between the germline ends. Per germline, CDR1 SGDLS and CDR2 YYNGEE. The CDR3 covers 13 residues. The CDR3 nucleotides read TGTGCCAGCAGCACCCTTTCCGGAAACACCATATATTTT. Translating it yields CASSTLSGNTIYF. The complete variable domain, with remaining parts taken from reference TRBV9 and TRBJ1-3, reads DSGVTQTPKHLITATGQRVTLRCSPRSGDLSVYWYQQSLDQGLQFLIQYYNGEERAKGNILERFSAQQFPDLHSELNLSSLELGDSALYFCASSTLSGNTIYFGEGSWLTVV.

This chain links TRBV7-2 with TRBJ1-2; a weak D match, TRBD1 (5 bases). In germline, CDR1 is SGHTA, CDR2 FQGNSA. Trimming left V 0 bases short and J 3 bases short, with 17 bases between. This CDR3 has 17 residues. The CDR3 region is CASSLAGTWNRDYGYTF. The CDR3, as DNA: TGTGCCAGCAGCTTAGCGGGGACGTGGAACCGGGACTATGGCTACACCTTC.

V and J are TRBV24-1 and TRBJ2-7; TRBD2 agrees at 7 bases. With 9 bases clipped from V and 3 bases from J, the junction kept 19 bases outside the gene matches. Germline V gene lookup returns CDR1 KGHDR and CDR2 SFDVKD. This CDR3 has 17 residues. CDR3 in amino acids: CATVAGEGTNGGYEQYF. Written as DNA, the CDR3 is TGTGCCACCGTGGCGGGAGAAGGGACTAATGGCGGCTACGAGCAGTACTTC.

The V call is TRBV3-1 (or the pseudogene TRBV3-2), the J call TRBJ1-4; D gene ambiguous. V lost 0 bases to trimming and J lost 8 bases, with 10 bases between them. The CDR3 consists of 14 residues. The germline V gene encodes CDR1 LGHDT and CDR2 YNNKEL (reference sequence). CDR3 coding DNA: TGTGCCAGCAGCCAAGACAGAAGGAAAGAAAAACTGTTTTTT. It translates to CASSQDRRKEKLFF.

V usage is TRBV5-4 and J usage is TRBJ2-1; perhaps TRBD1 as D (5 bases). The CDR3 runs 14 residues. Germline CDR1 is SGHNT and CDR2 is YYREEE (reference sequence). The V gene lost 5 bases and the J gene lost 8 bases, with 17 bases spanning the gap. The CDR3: CASRVDTRSHEQFF. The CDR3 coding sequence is TGTGCCAGCAGGGTGGACACAAGATCCCATGAGCAGTTCTTC.

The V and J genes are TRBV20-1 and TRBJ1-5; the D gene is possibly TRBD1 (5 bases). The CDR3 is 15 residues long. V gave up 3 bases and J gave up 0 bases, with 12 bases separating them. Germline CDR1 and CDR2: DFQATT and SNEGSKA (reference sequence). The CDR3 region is CSASWGPYSNQPQHF. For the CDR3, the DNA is TGCAGTGCTAGTTGGGGACCCTATAGCAATCAGCCCCAGCATTTT.

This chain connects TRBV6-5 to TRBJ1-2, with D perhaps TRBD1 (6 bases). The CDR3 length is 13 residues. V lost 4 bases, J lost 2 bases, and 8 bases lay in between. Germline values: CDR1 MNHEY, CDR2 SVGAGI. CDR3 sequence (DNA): TGTGCCAGCAGTTTTACAGGGAACTATGGCTACACCTTC. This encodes CASSFTGNYGYTF.

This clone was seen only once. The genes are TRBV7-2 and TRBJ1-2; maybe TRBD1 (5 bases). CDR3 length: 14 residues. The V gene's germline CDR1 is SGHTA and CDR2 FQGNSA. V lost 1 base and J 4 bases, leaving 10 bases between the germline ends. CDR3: CASSLGEGAYGYTF. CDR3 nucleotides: TGTGCCAGCAGCTTAGGGGAAGGGGCCTATGGCTACACCTTC.